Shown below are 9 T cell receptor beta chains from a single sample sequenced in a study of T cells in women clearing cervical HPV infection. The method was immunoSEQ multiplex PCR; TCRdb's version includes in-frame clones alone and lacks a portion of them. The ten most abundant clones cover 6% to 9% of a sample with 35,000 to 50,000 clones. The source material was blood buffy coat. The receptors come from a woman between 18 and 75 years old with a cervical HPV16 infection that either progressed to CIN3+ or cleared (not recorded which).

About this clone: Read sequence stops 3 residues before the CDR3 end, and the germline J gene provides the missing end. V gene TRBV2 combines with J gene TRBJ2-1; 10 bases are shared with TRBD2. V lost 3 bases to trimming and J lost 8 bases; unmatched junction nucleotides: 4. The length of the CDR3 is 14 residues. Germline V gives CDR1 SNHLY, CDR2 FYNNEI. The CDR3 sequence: CASSEGTSADEQFF. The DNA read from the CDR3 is TGTGCCAGCAGTGAGGGGACTAGCGCTGATGAG.

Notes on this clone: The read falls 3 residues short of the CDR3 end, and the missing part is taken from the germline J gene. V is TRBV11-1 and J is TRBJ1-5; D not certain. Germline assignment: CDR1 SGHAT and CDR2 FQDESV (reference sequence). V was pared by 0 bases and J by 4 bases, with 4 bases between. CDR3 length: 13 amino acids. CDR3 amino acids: CASSLAGNQPQHF. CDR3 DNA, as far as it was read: TGTGCCAGCAGCTTAGCAGGGAATCAGCCC.

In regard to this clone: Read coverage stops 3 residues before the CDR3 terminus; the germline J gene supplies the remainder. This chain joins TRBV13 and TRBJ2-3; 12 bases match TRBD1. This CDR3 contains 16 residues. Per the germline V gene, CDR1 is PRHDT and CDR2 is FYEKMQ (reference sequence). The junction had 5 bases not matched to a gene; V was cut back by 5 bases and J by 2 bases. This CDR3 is CASSQRDRGPTDTQYF. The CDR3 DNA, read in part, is TGTGCCAGCAGCCAACGGGACAGGGGGCCCACAGATACG.

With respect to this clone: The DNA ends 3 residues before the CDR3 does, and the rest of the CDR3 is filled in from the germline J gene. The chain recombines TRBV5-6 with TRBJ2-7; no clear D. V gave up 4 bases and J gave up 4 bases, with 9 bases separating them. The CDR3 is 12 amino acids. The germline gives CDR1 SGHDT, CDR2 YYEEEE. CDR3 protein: CASSPTYYEQYF. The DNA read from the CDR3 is TGTGCCAGCAGCCCCACCTATTACGAG. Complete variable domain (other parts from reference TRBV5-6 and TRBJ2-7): DAGVTQSPTHLIKTRGQQVTLRCSPKSGHDTVSWYQQALGQGPQFIFQYYEEEERQRGNFPDRFSGHQFPNYSSELNVNALLLGDSALYLCASSPTYYEQYFGPGTRLTVT.

The CDR3 reads CASSPYGGNKNIQYF. The part of the CDR3 DNA that was read is TGTGCCAGCAGCCCGTACGGGGGTAACAAAAACATT. The chain is built from TRBV7-9 and TRBJ2-4; D may be TRBD2 (6 bases). The read falls 3 residues short of the CDR3 end, and the missing part is taken from the germline J gene. This CDR3 contains 15 residues. Germline V gives CDR1 SEHNR, CDR2 FQNEAQ (reference sequence). Between the trimmed V and J ends, which lost 5 bases and 3 bases, there was a span of 14 bases.

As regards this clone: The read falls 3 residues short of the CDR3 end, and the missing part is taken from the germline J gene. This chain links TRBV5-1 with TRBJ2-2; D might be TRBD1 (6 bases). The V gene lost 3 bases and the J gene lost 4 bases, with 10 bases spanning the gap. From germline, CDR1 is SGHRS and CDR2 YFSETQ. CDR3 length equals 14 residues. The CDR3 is CASSSGAGTGELFF. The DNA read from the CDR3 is TGCGCCAGCAGCTCAGGGGCCGGCACCGGGGAG.

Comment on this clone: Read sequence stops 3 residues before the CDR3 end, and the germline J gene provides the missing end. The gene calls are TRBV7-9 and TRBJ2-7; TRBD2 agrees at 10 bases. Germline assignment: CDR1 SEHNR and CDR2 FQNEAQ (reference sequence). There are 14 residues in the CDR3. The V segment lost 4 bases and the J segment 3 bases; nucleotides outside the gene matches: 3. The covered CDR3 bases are TGTGCCAGCAGCTCTAGCGGGAGAGGCTACGAG. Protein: CASSSSGRGYE. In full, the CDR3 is CASSSSGRGYEQYF.

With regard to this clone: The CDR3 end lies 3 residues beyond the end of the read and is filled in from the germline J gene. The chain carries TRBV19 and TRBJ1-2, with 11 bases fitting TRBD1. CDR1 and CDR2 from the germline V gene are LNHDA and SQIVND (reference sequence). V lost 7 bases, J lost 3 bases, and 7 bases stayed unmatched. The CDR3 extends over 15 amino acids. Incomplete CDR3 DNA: TGTGCCAGTACCTCGGACAGGGGGCTACACTATGGC. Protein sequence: CASTSDRGLHYG. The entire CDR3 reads CASTSDRGLHYGYTF.

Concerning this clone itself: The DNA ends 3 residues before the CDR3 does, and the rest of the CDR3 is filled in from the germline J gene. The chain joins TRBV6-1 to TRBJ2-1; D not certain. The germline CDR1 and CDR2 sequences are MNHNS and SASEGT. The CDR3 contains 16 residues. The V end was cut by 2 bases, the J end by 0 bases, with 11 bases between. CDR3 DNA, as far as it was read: TGTGCCAGCAGTGAATTAGGGTTTAGCTCCTACAATGAG. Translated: CASSELGFSSYNE. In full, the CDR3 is CASSELGFSSYNEQFF.